The 8 T cell receptor beta chains in this list originate from one sample, sequenced in a study of control samples from healthy donors and cancer patients (dated by TCRdb to 2018 to 2020). The protocol used for the library was the immunoSEQ multiplex PCR assay. This is the immuneACCESS table as TCRdb keeps it, with only in-frame sequences that have V and J called. A part of the clones is gone; compared with another copy, unresolved V genes explain less than half, and the rest is unexplained. Here the sample has some 39,000 clones; more than 70% occur a single time. The ten largest clones capture around a fifth of the sample. The sequenced material came from PBMCs. All receptors come from a woman aged 60 to 75 with lung cancer.

This chain joins TRBV14 and TRBJ2-5, with D unclear. V lost 7 bases and J 0 bases, leaving 12 bases between the germline ends. The length of the CDR3 is 14 residues. CDR1 and CDR2 from the germline V gene are SGHDN and FVKESK. The CDR3 is CASNNGQYQETQYF. The DNA of the CDR3 is TGTGCCAGCAACAATGGGCAGTACCAAGAGACCCAGTACTTC.

V usage is TRBV5-1 and J usage is TRBJ2-5, with 9 bases lining up with TRBD2. The CDR3 has 16 amino acids. Germline V gene data show CDR1 as SGHRS and CDR2 as YFSETQ. The V segment lost 2 bases and the J segment 1 base; nucleotides outside the gene matches: 6. CDR3 nucleotide sequence: TGCGCCAGCAGCTTCCTGGGCGGGAGGGCCCAAGAGACCCAGTACTTC. It encodes CASSFLGGRAQETQYF.

V is TRBV7-8 and J is TRBJ1-1, with 8 bases identical to TRBD1. The CDR3 loop spans 15 amino acids. Germline CDR1 is SGHVS and CDR2 is FQNEAQ. V lost 5 bases and J lost 1; bases outside the gene matches: 6. The CDR3 protein is CASSRGDRPNTEAFF. The CDR3, as DNA: TGTGCCAGCAGCCGTGGGGACAGGCCGAACACTGAAGCTTTCTTT.

This chain links TRBV2 with TRBJ2-3; 8 positions agree with TRBD2. V lost 6 bases and J lost 6; bases outside the gene matches: 8. The CDR3 is 14 amino acids. Germline CDR1 and CDR2: SNHLY and FYNNEI. The CDR3 sequence is CASRRAGGPDTQYF. The CDR3 DNA sequence: TGTGCCAGCAGACGGGCGGGGGGACCGGATACGCAGTATTTT.

This chain links TRBV23-1 with TRBJ1-2; D is perhaps TRBD1 (5 bases). TRBV23-1 is sorted into the ORF group, with uncertain function. This CDR3 spans 12 amino acids. V lost 11 bases and J 8 bases, leaving 18 bases between the germline ends. CDR3 amino acids: CALTRATRGYTF. In DNA form, the CDR3 reads TGCGCCCTCACCAGGGCCACTCGAGGCTACACCTTC.

This clone came up once. This chain connects TRBV7-9 to TRBJ1-5, with unresolved D. In germline, CDR1 is SEHNR, CDR2 FQNEAQ (reference sequence). The CDR3 totals 15 residues. Trimming took 4 bases from V and 3 from J, leaving 13 bases between them. The CDR3 loop is CASSSNREINQPQHF. The CDR3 region has the DNA TGTGCCAGCAGCTCAAACCGGGAAATCAATCAGCCCCAGCATTTT.

CDR3 DNA: TGTGCCAGCTCACCATCAACGAACACCGGGGAGCTGTTTTTT. Its protein product is CASSPSTNTGELFF. V and J are TRBV18 and TRBJ2-2, with no clear D. Per the germline V gene, CDR1 is KGHSH and CDR2 is LQKENI. The length of the CDR3 is 14 residues. V was pared by 2 bases and J by 0 bases, with 4 bases between.

This rearrangement joins TRBV7-2 to TRBJ2-4; D may be TRBD2 (5 bases). Per germline, CDR1 SGHTA and CDR2 FQGNSA. This CDR3 spans 17 amino acids. V lost 3 bases and J lost 0, with 15 bases in between. In DNA, the CDR3 is TGTGCCAGCAGCTTTGGCGGACTTACTAAAGCCAAAAACATTCAGTACTTC. Translated, it gives CASSFGGLTKAKNIQYF.